This T cell receptor beta chain was identified during a study of molecular identifiers for immune sequencing clone quantification. TCR libraries were built in bulk with a published protocol and specific TCR primers. TCRdb re-analysed the PCR reads in MiXCR, keeping a single row per CDR3 protein. Counted here are 490,000 or so distinct CDR3 sequences, around 25% occurring once; the ten biggest clones make up roughly 0.79%. J gave up 6 bases and V 3 bases, and 5 bases lay outside the gene matches. Germline CDR1 is MNHEY and CDR2 is SMNVEV (reference sequence). The CDR3 sequence is 14 residues long. When naive CD8 T cells were sorted, they were gated as CD8+CD4-CCR7+CD45RA+.

This TCR was recovered from a human donor in good health. Some libraries in this study had Jurkat cell RNA spiked in. The sequencing input was naive CD8+ T cells from blood, with Jurkat cell RNA spiked in. The subset denotes: FACS-sorted CD8+CD4-CCR7+CD45RA+ naive T cells. The chain recombines TRBV27 with TRBJ2-7, with TRBD1 matching 10 bases. CDR3 sequence: CASSFGTGEFEQYF. In DNA, the CDR3 is TGTGCCAGCAGTTTCGGGACAGGGGAGTTCGAGCAGTACTTC.